The clone carrying this TCR beta chain was observed a few times. Its antigen is unknown. The data derive from a study of CD8 T cells in ankylosing spondylitis. Findings and limits, study-wide: Significant enrichment of disease-linked clones was reportedly seen in matched ankylosing spondylitis synovial fluid. Clones linked to disease, bearing a CD8+ phenotype, were relatively rare in peripheral blood. Within ankylosing spondylitis blood, a TCR beta motif made up of eight or nine highly homologous variants appeared to be characteristic. Previous work reported some of these motif variants in the synovial fluid and blood of reactive arthritis.

Preparation of TCR beta libraries was done by quantitative 5'-RACE with molecular barcodes. TCRdb called the 5' RACE reads again in MiXCR, with one record for every CDR3 protein. The sample carries around 100,000 distinct CDR3 sequences, roughly 9% recorded once. CDR1 PRHDT and CDR2 FYEKMQ come from the germline V gene (reference sequence). The CDR3 sequence is 16 residues long. J was trimmed by 0 bases and V by 5 bases; bases with no gene match: 2. This TCR came from a male donor with ankylosing spondylitis. The sequenced sample was blood, either unsorted or a sorted T cell fraction (not recorded which). The rearrangement joins TRBV13 to TRBJ2-6; the match to TRBD1 covers 9 bases. CDR3 coding DNA: TGTGCCAGCAGCGGGGGACAGGGCTCTGGGGCCAACGTCCTGACTTTC. It specifies CASSGGQGSGANVLTF.